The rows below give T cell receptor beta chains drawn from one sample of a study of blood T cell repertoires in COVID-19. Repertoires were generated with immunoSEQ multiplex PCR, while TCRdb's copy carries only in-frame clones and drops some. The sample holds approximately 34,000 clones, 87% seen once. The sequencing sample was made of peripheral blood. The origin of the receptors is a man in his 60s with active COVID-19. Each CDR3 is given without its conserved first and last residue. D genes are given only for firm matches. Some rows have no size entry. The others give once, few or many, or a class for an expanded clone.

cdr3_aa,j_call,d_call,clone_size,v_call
ASSLDSGGNIQY,TRBJ2-4,TRBD2,.,TRBV7-6
ASVGVDGYT,TRBJ1-2,.,.,TRBV6-5
ASSQEGGGNQPQH,TRBJ1-5,.,few,TRBV4-3
ASGQQTGLNTGELF,TRBJ2-2,.,.,TRBV6-6
ASTEGGGEQF,TRBJ2-1,TRBD2,.,TRBV7-8
ASVLDNEQF,TRBJ2-1,.,.,TRBV19
ASSGTSGRTDTQY,TRBJ2-3,TRBD2,.,TRBV9
AISSGQGAGEQF,TRBJ2-1,TRBD1,.,TRBV10-3
ASSRSQGGQGAGNEQF,TRBJ2-1,TRBD1,once,TRBV9
AISLEGTTEAF,TRBJ1-1,.,.,TRBV10-3
ASSQEIGANYGYT,TRBJ1-2,.,.,TRBV3-1/TRBV3-2
ASGQGANQPQH,TRBJ1-5,TRBD1,few,TRBV6-1
ASSVVGSSYNEQF,TRBJ2-1,.,.,TRBV9
ASSQILAGPLYEQY,TRBJ2-7,TRBD2,.,TRBV23-1
ASSLSRTSGGAGEQF,TRBJ2-1,TRBD2,.,TRBV27
ASSADRGTDTQY,TRBJ2-3,TRBD1,.,TRBV7-3
ATSRDLGGGQEKLF,TRBJ1-4,.,.,TRBV15
ASSLDVGGYNEQF,TRBJ2-1,TRBD2,.,TRBV7-2
ASSYSKEWGGLATGELF,TRBJ2-2,.,.,TRBV6-2/TRBV6-3
ASSFGGAKDSEQY,TRBJ2-7,.,.,TRBV5-1
ASSLEQGMNTEAF,TRBJ1-1,.,.,TRBV7-9
ASSLITGTSGRNEQF,TRBJ2-1,TRBD2,.,TRBV3-1/TRBV3-2
ASSPGTSGRPNEQF,TRBJ2-1,TRBD2,.,TRBV7-2
ASSVGLSTLNTEAF,TRBJ1-1,.,.,TRBV9
ASSYGSGTDTQY,TRBJ2-3,.,.,TRBV6-2/TRBV6-3
ATSSPGPSYEQY,TRBJ2-7,.,.,TRBV15
ASSLTGGASGNTIY,TRBJ1-3,.,.,TRBV7-3
ASSPPGLAGGYNEQF,TRBJ2-1,TRBD2,.,TRBV7-9
ASSATATDTQY,TRBJ2-3,.,.,TRBV18
ARSWPTSIYNEQF,TRBJ2-1,.,.,TRBV5-3
ASSRTLDTDTQY,TRBJ2-3,.,.,TRBV27
ASSPGTGISGNTIY,TRBJ1-3,TRBD1,.,TRBV5-4
ASSQDLQRESPDTQY,TRBJ2-3,TRBD2,.,TRBV3-1/TRBV3-2
ASRQGADTEAF,TRBJ1-1,TRBD1,.,TRBV6-5
ASSPLVGLSYEQY,TRBJ2-7,.,.,TRBV3-1/TRBV3-2
ASSMGTGQGVRYT,TRBJ1-2,TRBD1,.,TRBV19
ASSRQGQGVHEQF,TRBJ2-1,TRBD1,.,TRBV4-3
AISTPNTGELF,TRBJ2-2,.,.,TRBV10-3
ASSEVRTGNSPLH,TRBJ1-6,.,once,TRBV2
ASSRQTGNEQF,TRBJ2-1,.,.,TRBV7-9
ASSLASGETDTQY,TRBJ2-3,TRBD2,.,TRBV28
ASSRGLAGNTDTQY,TRBJ2-3,TRBD2,.,TRBV7-8